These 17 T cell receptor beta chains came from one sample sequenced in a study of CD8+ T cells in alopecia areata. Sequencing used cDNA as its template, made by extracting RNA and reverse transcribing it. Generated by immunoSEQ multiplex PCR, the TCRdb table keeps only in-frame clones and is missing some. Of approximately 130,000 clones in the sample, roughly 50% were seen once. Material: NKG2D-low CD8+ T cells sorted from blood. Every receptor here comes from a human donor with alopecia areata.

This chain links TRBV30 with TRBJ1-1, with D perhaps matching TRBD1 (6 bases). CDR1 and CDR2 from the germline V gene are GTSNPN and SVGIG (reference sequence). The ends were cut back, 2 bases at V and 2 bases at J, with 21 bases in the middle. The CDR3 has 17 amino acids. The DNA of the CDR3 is TGTGCCTGGAGTCTTCCAGGGGATTTGGGCTACAACACTGAAGCTTTCTTT. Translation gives CAWSLPGDLGYNTEAFF.

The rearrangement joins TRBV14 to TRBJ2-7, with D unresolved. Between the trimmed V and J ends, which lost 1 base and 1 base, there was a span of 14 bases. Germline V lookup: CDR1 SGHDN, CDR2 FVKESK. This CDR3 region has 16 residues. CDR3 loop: CASSQGIGFPSYEQYF. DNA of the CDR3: TGTGCCAGCAGCCAAGGAATCGGGTTCCCTTCCTACGAGCAGTACTTC.

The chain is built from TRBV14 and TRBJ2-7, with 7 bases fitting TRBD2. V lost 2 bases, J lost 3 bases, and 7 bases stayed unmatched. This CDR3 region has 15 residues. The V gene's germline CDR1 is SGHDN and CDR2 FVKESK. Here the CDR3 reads CASSQSRGDYYEQYF. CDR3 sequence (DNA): TGTGCCAGCAGCCAAAGTCGGGGGGATTACTACGAGCAGTACTTC.

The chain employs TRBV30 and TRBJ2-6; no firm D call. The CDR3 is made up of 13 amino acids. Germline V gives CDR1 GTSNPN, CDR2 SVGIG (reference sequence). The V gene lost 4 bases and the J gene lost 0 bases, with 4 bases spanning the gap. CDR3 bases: TGTGCCTGGACTTTCTCTGGGGCCAACGTCCTGACTTTC. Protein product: CAWTFSGANVLTF.

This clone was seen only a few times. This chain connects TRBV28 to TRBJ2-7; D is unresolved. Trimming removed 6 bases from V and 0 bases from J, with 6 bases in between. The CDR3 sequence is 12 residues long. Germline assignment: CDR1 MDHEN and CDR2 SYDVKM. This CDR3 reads CASSPGSYEQYF. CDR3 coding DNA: TGTGCCAGCAGCCCAGGCTCCTACGAGCAGTACTTC. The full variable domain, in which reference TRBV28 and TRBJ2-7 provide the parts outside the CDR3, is DVKVTQSSRYLVKRTGEKVFLECVQDMDHENMFWYRQDPGLGLRLIYFSYDVKMKEKGDIPEGYSVSREKKERFSLILESASTNQTSMYLCASSPGSYEQYFGPGTRLTVT.

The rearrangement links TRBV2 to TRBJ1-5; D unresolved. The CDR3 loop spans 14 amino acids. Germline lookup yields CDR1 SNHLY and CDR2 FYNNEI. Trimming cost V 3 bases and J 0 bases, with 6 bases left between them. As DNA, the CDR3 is TGTGCCAGCAGTGACTCAGATAGCAATCAGCCCCAGCATTTT. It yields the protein CASSDSDSNQPQHF.

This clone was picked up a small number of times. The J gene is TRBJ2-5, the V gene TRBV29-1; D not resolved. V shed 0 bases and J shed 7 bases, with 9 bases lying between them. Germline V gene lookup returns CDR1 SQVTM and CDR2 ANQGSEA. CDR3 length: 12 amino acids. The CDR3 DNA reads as TGCAGCGTTGAAGAAGAATTTGGGACCCAGTACTTC. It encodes CSVEEEFGTQYF.

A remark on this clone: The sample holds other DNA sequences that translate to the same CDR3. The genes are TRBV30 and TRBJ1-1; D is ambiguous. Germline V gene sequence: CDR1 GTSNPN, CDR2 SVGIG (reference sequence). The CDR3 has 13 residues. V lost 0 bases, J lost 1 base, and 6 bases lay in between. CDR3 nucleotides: TGTGCCTGGAGTGTATTGGGGAACACTGAAGCTTTCTTT. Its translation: CAWSVLGNTEAFF.

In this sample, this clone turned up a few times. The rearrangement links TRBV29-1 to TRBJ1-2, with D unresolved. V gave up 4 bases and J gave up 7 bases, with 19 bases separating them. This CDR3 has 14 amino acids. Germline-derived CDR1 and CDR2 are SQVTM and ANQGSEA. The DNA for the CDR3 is TGCAGCGTTGTAGACGACCCGGTAGTGGGTGGCTACACCTTC. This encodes CSVVDDPVVGGYTF.

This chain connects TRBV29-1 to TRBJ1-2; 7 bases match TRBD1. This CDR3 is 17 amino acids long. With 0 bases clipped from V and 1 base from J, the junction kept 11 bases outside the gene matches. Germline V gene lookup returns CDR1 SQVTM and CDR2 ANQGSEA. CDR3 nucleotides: TGCAGCGTTGAAGACACCGGCAGGGGGGCCTATAACTATGGCTACACCTTC. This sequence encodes CSVEDTGRGAYNYGYTF.

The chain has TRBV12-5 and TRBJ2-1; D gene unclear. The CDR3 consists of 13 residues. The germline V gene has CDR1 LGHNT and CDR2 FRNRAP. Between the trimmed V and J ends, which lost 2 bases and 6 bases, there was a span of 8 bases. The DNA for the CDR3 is TGTGCTAGTGGTTTGACCCTGGGCAATGAGCAGTTCTTC. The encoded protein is CASGLTLGNEQFF.

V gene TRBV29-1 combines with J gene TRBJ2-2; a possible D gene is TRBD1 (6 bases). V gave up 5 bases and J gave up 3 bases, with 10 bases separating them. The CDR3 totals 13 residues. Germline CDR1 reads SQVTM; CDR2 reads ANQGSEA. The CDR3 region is CSVLTGHTGELFF. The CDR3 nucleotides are TGCAGCGTTTTGACAGGACACACCGGGGAGCTGTTTTTT.

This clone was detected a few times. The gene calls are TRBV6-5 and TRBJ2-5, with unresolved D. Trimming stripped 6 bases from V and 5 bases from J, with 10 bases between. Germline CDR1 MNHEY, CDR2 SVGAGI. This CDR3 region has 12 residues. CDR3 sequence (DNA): TGTGCCAGCAGATCCACCTCCGAGACCCAGTACTTC. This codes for CASRSTSETQYF.

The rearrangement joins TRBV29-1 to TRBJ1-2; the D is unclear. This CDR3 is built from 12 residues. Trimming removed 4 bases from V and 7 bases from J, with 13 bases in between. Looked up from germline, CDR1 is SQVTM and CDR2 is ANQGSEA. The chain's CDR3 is CSVVAERVGYTF. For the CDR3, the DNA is TGCAGCGTTGTAGCAGAGAGGGTTGGCTACACCTTC.

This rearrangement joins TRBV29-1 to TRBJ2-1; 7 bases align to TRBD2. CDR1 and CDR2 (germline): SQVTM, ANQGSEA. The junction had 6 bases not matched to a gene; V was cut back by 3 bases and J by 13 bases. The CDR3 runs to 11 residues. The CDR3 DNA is TGCAGCGTTGATAGGCCGGGACTACAGTTCTTC. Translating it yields CSVDRPGLQFF.

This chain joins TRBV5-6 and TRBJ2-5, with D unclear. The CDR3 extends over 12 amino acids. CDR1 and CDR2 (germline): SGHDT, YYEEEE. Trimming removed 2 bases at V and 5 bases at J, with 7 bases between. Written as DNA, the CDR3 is TGTGCCAGCAGCTTTCCCGGGGAGACCCAGTACTTC. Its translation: CASSFPGETQYF. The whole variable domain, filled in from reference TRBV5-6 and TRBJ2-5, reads DAGVTQSPTHLIKTRGQQVTLRCSPKSGHDTVSWYQQALGQGPQFIFQYYEEEERQRGNFPDRFSGHQFPNYSSELNVNALLLGDSALYLCASSFPGETQYFGPGTRLLVL.

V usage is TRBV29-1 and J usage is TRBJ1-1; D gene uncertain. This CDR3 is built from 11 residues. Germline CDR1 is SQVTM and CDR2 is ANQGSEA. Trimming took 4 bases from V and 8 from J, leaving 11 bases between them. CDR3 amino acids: CSVVAGIEAFF. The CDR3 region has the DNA TGCAGCGTTGTAGCTGGAATCGAAGCTTTCTTT.